This TCR beta chain appears in the sequencing data of a study of T-cell reconstitution after alpha-beta-depleted transplantation in children. Between the trimmed V and J ends, which lost 3 bases and 8 bases, there was a span of 21 bases. The germline V gene encodes CDR1 SGHRS and CDR2 YFSETQ. This CDR3 contains 16 residues. The sample holds a few counts of this clonotype. The TCRbeta library incorporated unique molecular identifiers. MiXCR was run by TCRdb on the PCR reads, yielding one entry per CDR3 protein. The sample lists fewer than 1 million distinct CDR3 sequences, under 20% seen once, with around 5.3% in the top ten.

The origin of this receptor is a male patient aged 5 to 17 who had a stem cell transplant for acute lymphoblastic leukemia, so the T cells may come from the graft donor. This chain joins TRBV5-1 and TRBJ2-1; weak D call: TRBD2 (6 bases). The material sequenced was PBMCs, mostly from graft donor cells, taken 360 days after TCRalphabeta/CD19-depleted stem cell transplant. DNA for the CDR3: TGCGCCAGCAGCTCACCGGGACTTCTGGCTTTGGATGAGCAGTTCTTC. It encodes CASSSPGLLALDEQFF.